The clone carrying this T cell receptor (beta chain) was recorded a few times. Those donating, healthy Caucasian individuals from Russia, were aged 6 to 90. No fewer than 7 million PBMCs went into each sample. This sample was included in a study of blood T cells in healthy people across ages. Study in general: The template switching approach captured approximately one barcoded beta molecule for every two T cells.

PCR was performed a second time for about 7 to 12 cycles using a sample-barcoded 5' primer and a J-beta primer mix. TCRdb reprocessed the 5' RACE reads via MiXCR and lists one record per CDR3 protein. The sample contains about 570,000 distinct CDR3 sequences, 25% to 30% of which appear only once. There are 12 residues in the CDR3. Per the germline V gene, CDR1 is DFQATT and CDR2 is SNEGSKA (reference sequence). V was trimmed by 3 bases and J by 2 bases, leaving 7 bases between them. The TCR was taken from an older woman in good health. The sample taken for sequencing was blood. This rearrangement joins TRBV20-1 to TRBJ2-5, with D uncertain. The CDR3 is CSASPVQETQYF. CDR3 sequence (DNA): TGCAGTGCTAGTCCTGTACAAGAGACCCAGTACTTC.